This TCR beta chain was captured in a study of T cell responses to AZD1222 COVID-19 vaccine. Study-wide results and limits: At study baseline, merely six AZD1222 recipients were seropositive.

Some clones are missing from TCRdb's copy, which holds only in-frame ones; the method was immunoSEQ multiplex PCR. Among 120,000 or so clones listed, around 87% were seen once. Deletions cut 2 bases from V and 0 bases from J, with 8 bases between. From germline, CDR1 is MGHDK and CDR2 SYGVNS. This CDR3 has 14 residues. On this clone: Its antigen is not identified.

The source material was peripheral blood, sampled on day 0 of AZD1222 vaccination. V gene TRBV25-1 combines with J gene TRBJ2-7; D may be TRBD2 (5 bases). The sequence came from an adult in good health. DNA for the CDR3: TGTGCCAGCAGTGAAGGGCGGGCCTCCTACGAGCAGTACTTC. Its translation is CASSEGRASYEQYF.